These 15 T cell receptor beta chains were sequenced from one sample in a study of cytomegalovirus exposure and HLA in healthy donors. Both 60 Vbeta primers and 13 Jbeta primers went into the PCR. Using immunoSEQ multiplex PCR, the repertoire was profiled, and TCRdb retains in-frame clones only, with some absent. The repertoire has about 200,000 clones, roughly 87% of them found once; the top ten carry roughly 6%. Sequenced sample: PBMCs. Source of these receptors: a man aged 40-50 years in good health and CMV-seropositive.

This sequence joins TRBV19 and TRBJ2-2, with 7 bases that match TRBD2. Germline V gives CDR1 LNHDA, CDR2 SQIVND (reference sequence). The V gene end was trimmed by 6 bases and the J gene end by 0 bases; junction bases not matched to a gene: 7. The CDR3 has 16 residues. CDR3: CASRRRERSNTGELFF. The CDR3 DNA follows: TGTGCCAGTAGGCGGCGGGAGCGATCGAACACCGGGGAGCTGTTTTTT.

This clone was counted only a few times. The gene calls are TRBV11-2 and TRBJ2-5; a weak D match, TRBD1 (5 bases). The CDR3 extends over 12 amino acids. V gave up 1 base and J gave up 5 bases, with 5 bases separating them. Per the germline V gene, CDR1 is SGHAT and CDR2 is FQNNGV. CDR3 residues: CASSLAGETQYF. DNA of the CDR3: TGTGCCAGCAGCTTAGCAGGGGAGACCCAGTACTTC.

The chain employs TRBV14 and TRBJ2-2, with TRBD2 matching over 10 bases. The CDR3 loop spans 14 amino acids. J lost 6 bases, V lost 6 bases, and 4 bases had no gene match. From germline, CDR1 is SGHDN and CDR2 FVKESK. CDR3 in DNA: TGTGCCAGCAGACCAGCGGGAGGGTCCGGGGAGCTGTTTTTT. As protein: CASRPAGGSGELFF.

This clone was detected only once. This chain uses TRBV29-1 with TRBJ1-1; D perhaps matches TRBD1 (5 bases). Trimming left V 7 bases short and J 1 base short, with 16 bases between. CDR3 length: 14 residues. Germline CDR1 and CDR2: SQVTM and ANQGSEA. This CDR3 reads CSAPRGRRNTEAFF. The CDR3 region has the DNA TGCAGCGCTCCAAGGGGCAGGAGGAACACTGAAGCTTTCTTT.

This chain joins TRBV7-8 and TRBJ2-7; TRBD1 agrees at 8 bases. Germline assignment: CDR1 SGHVS and CDR2 FQNEAQ. There are 16 residues in the CDR3. With 5 bases clipped from V and 2 bases from J, the junction kept 11 bases outside the gene matches. The CDR3 DNA reads as TGTGCCAGCAGCCCCTTACGGGACAGGTCGCCCTACGAGCAGTACGTC. Residues: CASSPLRDRSPYEQYV.

The J gene is TRBJ2-3, the V gene TRBV5-1; 9 bases line up with TRBD2. V was clipped by 2 bases and J by 4 bases; unmatched bases: 5. Germline V CDR1 and CDR2: SGHRS, YFSETQ. The CDR3 loop spans 15 amino acids. The DNA of the CDR3 is TGCGCCAGCAGCTTTAGCGGGAGCGGGCCAGATACGCAGTATTTT. It encodes CASSFSGSGPDTQYF. Using reference TRBV5-1 and TRBJ2-3 for the parts outside the CDR3, the full variable domain is KAGVTQTPRYLIKTRGQQVTLSCSPISGHRSVSWYQQTPGQGLQFLFEYFSETQRNKGNFPGRFSGRQFSNSRSEMNVSTLELGDSALYLCASSFSGSGPDTQYFGPGTRLTVL.

The V call is TRBV6-5, the J call TRBJ1-3; D might be TRBD1 (6 bases). Germline CDR1 MNHEY, CDR2 SVGAGI. V lost 2 bases and J lost 4, with 12 bases in between. The CDR3 length is 15 residues. The CDR3 loop reads CASSYEGGGGNTIYF. The CDR3 region has the DNA TGTGCCAGCAGTTACGAAGGGGGTGGGGGAAACACCATATATTTT.

The J gene is TRBJ1-2, the V gene TRBV29-1, with 7 nucleotides matching TRBD1. Germline loops: CDR1 SQVTM, CDR2 ANQGSEA. The CDR3 runs 14 residues. With 1 base clipped from V and 2 bases from J, the junction kept 4 bases outside the gene matches. Written as DNA, the CDR3 is TGCAGCGTTGAAGTTGGAGGGGGCAACTATGGCTACACCTTC. Its translation: CSVEVGGGNYGYTF.

The chain joins TRBV5-6 to TRBJ2-7, with no clear D. This CDR3 region has 12 residues. Germline CDR1 SGHDT, CDR2 YYEEEE. Trimming removed 2 bases at V and 3 bases at J, with 6 bases between. The DNA of the CDR3 is TGTGCCAGCAGCTTAGCCCTCTACGAGCAGTACTTC. Translated: CASSLALYEQYF.

This clone turned up a few times. The chain uses TRBV4-1 and TRBJ1-2; 8 bases map to TRBD1. Trimming removed 1 base from V and 4 bases from J; junction bases left unmatched: 5. This CDR3 contains 15 residues. The germline gives CDR1 MGHRA, CDR2 YSYEKL. CDR3 residues: CASSQADRGPYGYTF. The CDR3 DNA reads TGCGCCAGCAGCCAAGCCGACAGGGGTCCCTATGGCTACACCTTC.

This chain joins TRBV4-1 and TRBJ2-3; 9 bases align to TRBD1. The CDR3 consists of 16 residues. Germline trimming cut 1 base from V and 2 bases from J; bases unmatched to any gene: 4. The V gene's germline CDR1 is MGHRA and CDR2 YSYEKL. The CDR3 is CASSQVDRGITDTQYF. CDR3 DNA sequence: TGCGCCAGCAGCCAAGTTGACAGGGGGATCACAGATACGCAGTATTTT.

DNA of the CDR3: TGTGCCAGCAGCGCCAAGCCCCACGAGCAGTACTTC. Residues: CASSAKPHEQYF. The chain links TRBV2 to TRBJ2-7; D not certain. The CDR3 spans 12 residues. Germline V CDR1 and CDR2: SNHLY, FYNNEI. Trimming stripped 6 bases from V and 5 bases from J, with 11 bases between. Variable domain in full (rest from reference TRBV2 and TRBJ2-7): EPEVTQTPSHQVTQMGQEVILRCVPISNHLYFYWYRQILGQKVEFLVSFYNNEISEKSEIFDDQFSVERPDGSNFTLKIRSTKLEDSAMYFCASSAKPHEQYFGPGTRLTVT.

The chain uses TRBV4-1 and TRBJ1-4, with TRBD1 matching 7 bases. The CDR3 length is 17 residues. Germline-derived CDR1 and CDR2 are MGHRA and YSYEKL. V was clipped by 4 bases and J by 0 bases; unmatched bases: 8. CDR3 sequence reads: CASSRGPGGSTNEKLFF. As DNA, the CDR3 is TGCGCCAGCAGCCGAGGACCAGGGGGGTCAACTAATGAAAAACTGTTTTTT.

V usage is TRBV7-3 and J usage is TRBJ2-7; a weak D match, TRBD2 (6 bases). Trimming cost V 5 bases and J 0 bases, with 11 bases left between them. The germline V gene encodes CDR1 SGHTA and CDR2 FQGTGA. CDR3 length: 14 residues. CDR3 coding DNA: TGTGCCAGCAGCATTTCTAGCGACTCCTACGAGCAGTACTTC. Residues: CASSISSDSYEQYF.

The V call is TRBV5-1, the J call TRBJ2-2; TRBD2 aligns across 12 bases. The germline V gene has CDR1 SGHRS and CDR2 YFSETQ. The J segment lost 3 bases and the V segment lost 0 bases, leaving 3 bases of the junction unmatched. CDR3 length: 17 residues. The CDR3: CASSLGLAGEYTGELFF. CDR3 nucleotide sequence: TGCGCCAGCAGCTTGGGACTAGCGGGAGAGTACACCGGGGAGCTGTTTTTT. The full variable domain, in which reference TRBV5-1 and TRBJ2-2 provide the parts outside the CDR3, is KAGVTQTPRYLIKTRGQQVTLSCSPISGHRSVSWYQQTPGQGLQFLFEYFSETQRNKGNFPGRFSGRQFSNSRSEMNVSTLELGDSALYLCASSLGLAGEYTGELFFGEGSRLTVL.